Each of the 19 T cell receptor beta chains below was sequenced from the same sample in a study of PD-L1 blockade in urothelial cancer. Profiled with immunoSEQ multiplex PCR; TCRdb holds only in-frame clones, not every one. The sample has some 89,000 clones; over 75% are singletons. Stated time point: pretreatment peripheral blood. The input for sequencing was PBMCs, taken around atezolizumab (anti-PD-L1) treatment. The receptors originated from a man in his fifties or sixties with urothelial cancer.

The chain recombines TRBV18 with TRBJ2-7, with D possibly being TRBD1 (8 bases). Trimming cost V 6 bases and J 7 bases, with 25 bases left between them. The CDR3 sequence is 16 residues long. CDR1 and CDR2 from the germline V gene are KGHSH and LQKENI. The CDR3 reads CASSPPFRQGREEQYF. The CDR3 bases are TGTGCCAGCTCCCCTCCTTTCCGACAGGGGAGGGAAGAGCAGTACTTC.

The chain has TRBV5-1 and TRBJ2-3, with TRBD2 identical over 11 bases. Looked up from germline, CDR1 is SGHRS and CDR2 is YFSETQ. This CDR3 is built from 15 residues. The trim removed 4 bases at V and 3 bases at J, leaving 4 bases unmatched. The CDR3 nucleotides are TGCGCCAGCAGCCGTAGCGGGGGGGGGACAGATACGCAGTATTTT. Its translation: CASSRSGGGTDTQYF.

V is TRBV6-6 and J is TRBJ2-2; 9 positions match TRBD1. Trimming took 7 bases from V and 5 from J; bases not matched to a gene: 5. CDR1 is MNHNY and CDR2 is SVGAGI in the germline V gene (reference sequence). The CDR3 spans 14 residues. This CDR3 reads CASIATGGTGELFF. The CDR3 DNA is TGTGCCAGCATAGCGACAGGGGGGACCGGGGAGCTGTTTTTT.

This chain connects TRBV19 to TRBJ1-5, with D possibly TRBD1 on 6 matching bases. Germline V CDR1 and CDR2: LNHDA, SQIVND (reference sequence). The ends were cut back, 1 base at V and 2 bases at J, with 12 bases in the middle. This CDR3 has 16 amino acids. CDR3 in DNA: TGTGCCAGTAGTATAGTACAGGGTCCAGGCAATCAGCCCCAGCATTTT. It is translated as CASSIVQGPGNQPQHF.

The rearrangement uses TRBV2 and TRBJ1-5, with D maybe TRBD1 (5 bases). Germline assignment: CDR1 SNHLY and CDR2 FYNNEI. CDR3 length: 15 residues. V was pared by 6 bases and J by 6 bases, with 18 bases between. The CDR3 nucleotides are TGTGCCAGCAGCTCGGGACTAAAGCCTACTCAGCCCCAGCATTTT. Amino acid sequence: CASSSGLKPTQPQHF.

The V gene is TRBV19, the J gene TRBJ2-1; no clear D. The CDR3 consists of 16 residues. Trimming cost V 5 bases and J 1 base, with 15 bases left between them. Germline V lookup: CDR1 LNHDA, CDR2 SQIVND (reference sequence). The CDR3 DNA is TGTGCCAGTAGTCCAAACCCGACACTTTCCTACAATGAGCAGTTCTTC. This translates into CASSPNPTLSYNEQFF.

The chain has TRBV4-2 and TRBJ2-3; 14 positions match TRBD2. V gave up 0 bases and J gave up 0 bases; unmatched junction bases: 5. This CDR3 comprises 19 residues. The germline gives CDR1 LGHNA, CDR2 YNFKEQ. The CDR3 sequence: CASSQDQGTSGRSTDTQYF. In DNA form, the CDR3 reads TGTGCCAGCAGCCAAGATCAAGGGACTAGCGGGAGAAGCACAGATACGCAGTATTTT.

At least ten counts were recorded for this clone. The J gene is TRBJ1-3, the V gene TRBV15; the D is unclear. In germline, CDR1 is LNHNV, CDR2 YYDKDF (reference sequence). V dropped 0 bases and J dropped 9 bases, with 15 bases sitting between them. This CDR3 has 15 residues. DNA for the CDR3: TGTGCCACCAGCAGAGATCACGGCGATGGGAGCACCATATATTTT. It specifies CATSRDHGDGSTIYF.

The chain links TRBV4-3 to TRBJ2-2; 11 bases map to TRBD1. With 2 bases clipped from V and 6 bases from J, the junction kept 2 bases outside the gene matches. Germline-derived CDR1 and CDR2 are LGHNA and YSLEER. The CDR3 length is 15 residues. CDR3 region: CASSQPGQGAGELFF. For the CDR3, the DNA is TGCGCCAGCAGCCAACCGGGACAGGGGGCCGGGGAGCTGTTTTTT.

J is TRBJ1-2 and V is TRBV28; D is undetermined. V dropped 6 bases and J dropped 1 base, with 6 bases sitting between them. Per germline, CDR1 MDHEN and CDR2 SYDVKM. The CDR3 contains 12 residues. The CDR3 here is CASRADNYGYTF. CDR3 nucleotides: TGTGCCAGCAGGGCTGATAACTATGGCTACACCTTC.

The V gene is TRBV13, the J gene TRBJ1-3; D possibly corresponds to TRBD1 (6 bases). V dropped 5 bases and J dropped 4 bases, with 12 bases sitting between them. CDR3 size: 14 residues. In germline, CDR1 is PRHDT, CDR2 FYEKMQ (reference sequence). CDR3 residues: CASSTGTEGNTIYF. The CDR3 nucleotides read TGTGCCAGCAGCACAGGGACGGAGGGAAACACCATATATTTT.

The V gene is TRBV10-2, the J gene TRBJ2-7; 7 bases match TRBD2. CDR3 size: 15 residues. CDR1 is WSHSY and CDR2 is SAAADI in the germline V gene. V shed 7 bases, J shed 0 bases, and the junction held 9 bases outside the gene matches. In nucleotides, the CDR3 is TGCGCCAGCATATTAGAGGGAGGGCCCTCCTACGAGCAGTACTTC. It codes for CASILEGGPSYEQYF.

V usage is TRBV6-5 and J usage is TRBJ1-2; 7 bases align to TRBD1. Looked up from germline, CDR1 is MNHEY and CDR2 is SVGAGI. The CDR3 runs 14 residues. Trimming removed 6 bases from V and 3 bases from J; junction bases left unmatched: 7. This CDR3 reads CASRNSGTDYGYTF. For the CDR3, the DNA is TGTGCCAGCAGGAACTCCGGGACAGACTATGGCTACACCTTC.

The genes are TRBV2 and TRBJ2-2; 9 bases fit TRBD1. CDR1 and CDR2 (germline): SNHLY, FYNNEI. Losses at the gene ends were 5 bases for V and 3 bases for J; bases not matched to a gene: 4. The length of the CDR3 is 15 residues. The CDR3 region has the DNA TGTGCCAGCAGTAAAGACAGGGGGGACACCGGGGAGCTGTTTTTT. It codes for CASSKDRGDTGELFF.

V gene TRBV6-5 combines with J gene TRBJ2-7; D is perhaps TRBD1 (6 bases). V shed 6 bases and J shed 1 base, with 13 bases lying between them. In germline, CDR1 is MNHEY, CDR2 SVGAGI. The length of the CDR3 is 14 residues. The CDR3 spells CASRPRGSSYEQYF. CDR3 DNA: TGTGCCAGCAGACCCAGGGGATCGTCCTACGAGCAGTACTTC.

The chain combines TRBV30 with TRBJ1-4, with D perhaps TRBD1 (6 bases). The CDR3 runs 15 residues. With 3 bases removed from V and 8 bases from J, the gap between germline ends came to 19 bases. From germline, CDR1 is GTSNPN and CDR2 SVGIG (reference sequence). CDR3 residues: CAWSTSTGRREKLFF. The CDR3 bases are TGTGCCTGGAGCACCTCGACAGGAAGAAGAGAAAAACTGTTTTTT.

This clone was found once. The chain recombines TRBV11-3 with TRBJ2-5; D not resolved. CDR1 is SGHNT and CDR2 is YENEEA in the germline V gene. The V end was cut by 2 bases, the J end by 3 bases, with 7 bases between. This CDR3 has 13 amino acids. Written as DNA, the CDR3 is TGTGCCAGCAGCTTAAACAGTAAAGAGACCCAGTACTTC. Translating it yields CASSLNSKETQYF.

The rearrangement links TRBV11-2 to TRBJ2-1; 10 positions agree with TRBD2. This CDR3 contains 15 residues. Per the germline V gene, CDR1 is SGHAT and CDR2 is FQNNGV. J was trimmed by 5 bases and V by 2 bases; bases with no gene match: 3. The CDR3 bases are TGTGCCAGCAGCTTAAGCGGGGGGGCCCACAATGAGCAGTTCTTC. Translating it yields CASSLSGGAHNEQFF. Filled out from reference TRBV11-2 and TRBJ2-1, the complete variable domain reads EAGVAQSPRYKIIEKRQSVAFWCNPISGHATLYWYQQILGQGPKLLIQFQNNGVVDDSQLPKDRFSAERLKGVDSTLKIQPAKLEDSAVYLCASSLSGGAHNEQFFGPGTRLTVL.

J is TRBJ2-1 and V is TRBV5-6, with TRBD2 identical over 7 bases. From germline, CDR1 is SGHDT and CDR2 YYEEEE. This CDR3 is 17 amino acids long. V lost 1 base to trimming and J lost 2 bases; unmatched junction nucleotides: 9. For the CDR3, the DNA is TGTGCCAGCAGCTTGAATCTGCTAGCGGAGACCTACAATGAGCAGTTCTTC. Protein product: CASSLNLLAETYNEQFF. The full variable domain, with the rest looked up from reference TRBV5-6 and TRBJ2-1, is DAGVTQSPTHLIKTRGQQVTLRCSPKSGHDTVSWYQQALGQGPQFIFQYYEEEERQRGNFPDRFSGHQFPNYSSELNVNALLLGDSALYLCASSLNLLAETYNEQFFGPGTRLTVL.